The clone carrying this T cell receptor beta chain was counted at least ten times. Noted time point: longitudinal time-point 2. This entry is derived from a study of neurological immune-mediated disorders. Looked up from germline, CDR1 is WSHSY and CDR2 is SAAADI. The ends were cut back, 3 bases at V and 3 bases at J, with 18 bases in the middle. The CDR3 covers 17 residues. TCRdb recomputed calls from the 5' RACE reads with MiXCR, one row per CDR3 protein. The sample includes some 80,000 distinct CDR3 sequences, 5.8% of them seen just once. The sequence was collected from a woman aged 60-75 years with multiple sclerosis. Material: PBMCs. The chain joins TRBV10-2 to TRBJ1-3; D remains ambiguous. The CDR3 sequence: CASSEFLDPNFGNTIYF. CDR3 bases: TGCGCCAGCAGTGAATTTTTAGACCCGAACTTTGGAAACACCATATATTTT.